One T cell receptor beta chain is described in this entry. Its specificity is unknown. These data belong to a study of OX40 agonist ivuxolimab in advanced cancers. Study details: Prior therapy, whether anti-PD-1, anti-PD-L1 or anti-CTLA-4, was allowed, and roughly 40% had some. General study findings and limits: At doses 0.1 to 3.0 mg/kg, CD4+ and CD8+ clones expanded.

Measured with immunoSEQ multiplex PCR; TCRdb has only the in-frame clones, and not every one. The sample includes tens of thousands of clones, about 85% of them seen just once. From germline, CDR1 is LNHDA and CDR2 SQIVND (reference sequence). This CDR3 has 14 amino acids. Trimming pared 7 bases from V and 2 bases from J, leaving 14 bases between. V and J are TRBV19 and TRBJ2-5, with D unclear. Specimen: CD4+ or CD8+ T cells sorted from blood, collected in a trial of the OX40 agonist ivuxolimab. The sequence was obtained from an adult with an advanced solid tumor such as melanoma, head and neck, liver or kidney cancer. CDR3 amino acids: CASNIGPEQETQYF. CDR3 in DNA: TGTGCCAGTAACATAGGCCCGGAGCAAGAGACCCAGTACTTC.